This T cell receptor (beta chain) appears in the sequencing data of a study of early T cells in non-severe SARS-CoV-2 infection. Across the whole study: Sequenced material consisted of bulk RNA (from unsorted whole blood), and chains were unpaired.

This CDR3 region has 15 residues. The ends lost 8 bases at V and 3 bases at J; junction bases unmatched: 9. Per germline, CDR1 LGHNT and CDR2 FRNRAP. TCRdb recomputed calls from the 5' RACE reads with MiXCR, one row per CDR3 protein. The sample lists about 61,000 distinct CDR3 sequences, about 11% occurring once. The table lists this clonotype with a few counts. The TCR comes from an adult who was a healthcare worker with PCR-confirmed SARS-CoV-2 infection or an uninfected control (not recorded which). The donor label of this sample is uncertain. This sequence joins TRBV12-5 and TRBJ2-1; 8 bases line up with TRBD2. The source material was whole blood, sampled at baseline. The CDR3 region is CASWVSGGLYNEQFF. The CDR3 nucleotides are TGTGCTAGTTGGGTCTCGGGGGGGCTCTACAATGAGCAGTTCTTC.